Given below is one T cell receptor (beta chain) in context. These data come from a study of T cell responses to AZD1222 COVID-19 vaccine. The V and J ends lost 5 bases and 0 bases, in that order; junction bases with no gene match: 6. CDR1 is SEHNR, CDR2 FQNEAQ, per germline (reference sequence). There are 16 residues in the CDR3. Here immunoSEQ multiplex PCR was the method, and the copy in TCRdb shows in-frame clones only, minus some. The sample yields around 83,000 clones, about 88% seen once. The J gene is TRBJ2-1, the V gene TRBV7-9; 8 bases are shared with TRBD2. This receptor was identified in an adult in good health. The sequenced sample was peripheral blood, obtained on day 0 of AZD1222 vaccination. The CDR3 DNA follows: TGTGCCAGCAGCCCAACCGCGGGGGGCTCCTACAATGAGCAGTTCTTC. As protein: CASSPTAGGSYNEQFF.